The 30 T cell receptor beta chains presented below share a single source sample, sequenced in a study of somatic mutations in cytotoxic T cells in rheumatoid arthritis. TCRdb's copy holds only in-frame clones and misses some; the assay was immunoSEQ multiplex PCR. The sample holds about 20,000 clones, less than 80% seen once. Sequencing used CD8+ T cells sorted from blood. These receptors all stem from a man in his sixties in good health.

The V and J genes are TRBV9 and TRBJ1-1, with a tentative D call TRBD1 (6 bases). The CDR3 is made up of 15 amino acids. Germline V gives CDR1 SGDLS, CDR2 YYNGEE. The V and J ends lost 3 bases and 6 bases respectively, with 18 bases between them. CDR3 amino acids: CASSEGTAGVSEAFF. The CDR3 DNA reads TGTGCCAGCAGCGAAGGGACGGCAGGGGTCTCTGAAGCTTTCTTT. The entire variable domain, with the rest obtained from reference TRBV9 and TRBJ1-1, is as follows: DSGVTQTPKHLITATGQRVTLRCSPRSGDLSVYWYQQSLDQGLQFLIQYYNGEERAKGNILERFSAQQFPDLHSELNLSSLELGDSALYFCASSEGTAGVSEAFFGQGTRLTVV.

The rearrangement joins TRBV10-3 to TRBJ1-2; D not resolved. The germline V gene has CDR1 ENHRY and CDR2 SYGVKD. V was cut by 4 bases and J by 7 bases, with 19 bases left in between. CDR3 length: 15 residues. The chain's CDR3 is CAISVTGEIISGYTF. DNA for the CDR3: TGTGCCATCAGTGTGACCGGGGAAATAATAAGTGGCTACACCTTC.

In this sample, this clone turned up once. The rearrangement links TRBV18 to TRBJ1-2, with 7 nucleotides matching TRBD1. V lost 6 bases, J lost 2 bases, and 0 bases stayed unmatched. This CDR3 comprises 12 residues. CDR1 and CDR2 from the germline V gene are KGHSH and LQKENI. CDR3 region: CASSGQNYGYTF. CDR3 DNA: TGTGCCAGCTCGGGACAGAACTATGGCTACACCTTC.

The V call is TRBV4-1, the J call TRBJ2-7; D unresolved. Germline CDR1 MGHRA, CDR2 YSYEKL. V lost 0 bases and J lost 4, with 13 bases in between. The CDR3 runs to 15 residues. CDR3 in amino acids: CASSQERAPPYEQYF. The CDR3 DNA reads as TGCGCCAGCAGCCAAGAGAGAGCGCCACCTTACGAGCAGTACTTC.

The chain has TRBV14 and TRBJ2-7; 7 nucleotides align to TRBD2. The V gene's germline CDR1 is SGHDN and CDR2 FVKESK. The CDR3 has 15 amino acids. V shed 1 base and J 3 bases; nucleotides not matched to a gene: 6. The CDR3: CASSQGREYIYEQYF. In nucleotides, the CDR3 is TGTGCCAGCAGCCAAGGGCGGGAGTATATCTACGAGCAGTACTTC. Drawing the rest from reference TRBV14 and TRBJ2-7, the complete variable domain is EAGVTQFPSHSVIEKGQTVTLRCDPISGHDNLYWYRRVMGKEIKFLLHFVKESKQDESGMPNNRFLAERTGGTYSTLKVQPAELEDSGVYFCASSQGREYIYEQYFGPGTRLTVT.

The chain joins TRBV7-9 to TRBJ2-5; 9 bases line up with TRBD1. This CDR3 is 15 amino acids long. Germline CDR1 SEHNR, CDR2 FQNEAQ (reference sequence). The V gene end was trimmed by 3 bases and the J gene end by 5 bases; junction bases not matched to a gene: 7. Here the CDR3 reads CASSFRRDRDETQYF. CDR3 nucleotide sequence: TGTGCCAGCAGCTTTCGAAGGGACAGGGACGAGACCCAGTACTTC.

The chain joins TRBV4-3 to TRBJ2-3, with 15 bases lining up with TRBD2. Germline CDR1 is LGHNA and CDR2 is YSLEER. J lost 5 bases, V lost 0 bases, and 6 bases had no gene match. The CDR3 is 18 amino acids. CDR3 amino acids: CASSQDPTGLAGGDTQYF. CDR3 DNA sequence: TGCGCCAGCAGCCAAGACCCCACGGGACTAGCGGGGGGAGATACGCAGTATTTT.

J is TRBJ2-7 and V is TRBV7-8; D not resolved. The ends were cut back, 9 bases at V and 1 base at J, with 7 bases in the middle. CDR1 and CDR2 (germline): SGHVS, FQNEAQ. The CDR3 is 11 residues long. The CDR3 region is CASTPSYEQYF. The CDR3 DNA sequence: TGTGCCAGTACACCGTCCTACGAGCAGTACTTC.

This chain uses TRBV4-1 with TRBJ2-7; D might be TRBD2 (5 bases). Germline loops: CDR1 MGHRA, CDR2 YSYEKL. V was clipped by 1 base and J by 4 bases, with 14 bases between them. The CDR3 sequence is 15 residues long. CDR3 sequence (DNA): TGCGCCAGCAGCCAAGGGCCAGCGGAGCCTTACGAGCAGTACTTC. As protein: CASSQGPAEPYEQYF.

The genes are TRBV27 and TRBJ2-7; perhaps TRBD2 as D (7 bases). Germline V gives CDR1 MNHEY, CDR2 SMNVEV (reference sequence). Trimming cost V 2 bases and J 2 bases, with 16 bases left between them. The length of the CDR3 is 16 residues. The CDR3 sequence: CASSLGGGRRPYEQYF. DNA of the CDR3: TGTGCCAGCAGTTTAGGGGGCGGGAGACGCCCCTACGAGCAGTACTTC.

Only a few counts were recorded for this clone. The chain uses TRBV27 and TRBJ1-2; 7 bases are shared with TRBD1. V lost 3 bases and J lost 6; bases outside the gene matches: 7. The germline gives CDR1 MNHEY, CDR2 SMNVEV (reference sequence). CDR3 size: 14 residues. This chain's CDR3 is CASSFGGQSHGYTF. Here the CDR3 DNA reads TGTGCCAGCAGTTTTGGGGGACAGAGCCATGGCTACACCTTC.

About this clone itself: The junction departs from the called germline gene at one end, perhaps through a read error. The V call is TRBV4-1, the J call TRBJ2-7, with 10 bases aligning to TRBD2. Per germline, CDR1 MGHRA and CDR2 YSYEKL. This CDR3 has 16 residues. The CDR3: CASSLQVAGGSYKQYF. The CDR3 DNA follows: TGCGCCAGCAGCCTCCAAGTAGCGGGAGGTTCCTACAAGCAGTACTTC.

This clone was found once. This rearrangement joins TRBV5-4 to TRBJ1-2; D remains ambiguous. V gave up 4 bases and J gave up 3 bases, with 13 bases separating them. Germline values: CDR1 SGHNT, CDR2 YYREEE (reference sequence). This CDR3 comprises 14 residues. The CDR3 DNA is TGTGCCAGCAGCCCGGGCACGGGGTACTATGGCTACACCTTC. The encoded protein is CASSPGTGYYGYTF.

The chain employs TRBV5-4 and TRBJ2-1; no clear D gene. CDR1 is SGHNT, CDR2 YYREEE, per germline (reference sequence). There are 15 residues in the CDR3. V dropped 6 bases and J dropped 4 bases, with 17 bases sitting between them. CDR3 in amino acids: CASTPGAPGYNEQFF. DNA of the CDR3: TGTGCCAGCACCCCGGGTGCTCCTGGGTACAATGAGCAGTTCTTC.

V gene TRBV27 combines with J gene TRBJ2-5; perhaps TRBD1 as D (7 bases). Trimming removed 2 bases from V and 11 bases from J, with 18 bases in between. CDR1 MNHEY and CDR2 SMNVEV come from the germline V gene (reference sequence). The CDR3 covers 14 residues. The chain's CDR3 is CASSLGGQRREQYF. CDR3 nucleotide sequence: TGTGCCAGCAGTTTAGGGGGACAGCGTCGGGAGCAGTACTTC.

The rearrangement links TRBV28 to TRBJ1-2; D perhaps matches TRBD1 (5 bases). Germline lookup yields CDR1 MDHEN and CDR2 SYDVKM. Trimming left V 6 bases short and J 4 bases short, with 6 bases between. There are 11 residues in the CDR3. The CDR3 region has the DNA TGTGCCAGCAGAGGGGTCTATGGCTACACCTTC. Amino acid sequence: CASRGVYGYTF.

There are a few counts of this clone. This sequence joins TRBV5-1 and TRBJ2-1, with D possibly matching TRBD1 (6 bases). Germline-derived CDR1 and CDR2 are SGHRS and YFSETQ. V lost 3 bases and J lost 6, with 10 bases in between. This CDR3 comprises 13 residues. This CDR3 reads CASSSIRGNEQFF. In DNA, the CDR3 is TGCGCCAGCAGCTCCATCAGGGGCAATGAGCAGTTCTTC. Looking up the rest from reference TRBV5-1 and TRBJ2-1 gives the full variable domain: KAGVTQTPRYLIKTRGQQVTLSCSPISGHRSVSWYQQTPGQGLQFLFEYFSETQRNKGNFPGRFSGRQFSNSRSEMNVSTLELGDSALYLCASSSIRGNEQFFGPGTRLTVL.

The chain recombines TRBV18 with TRBJ2-4, with a tentative D call TRBD1 (5 bases). There are 16 residues in the CDR3. Germline V CDR1 and CDR2: KGHSH, LQKENI. Trimming took off 3 bases at V and 0 bases at J, with 12 bases between the two ends. CDR3 nucleotide sequence: TGTGCCAGCTCACCCTGGACACCGTTAGCCAAAAACATTCAGTACTTC. Translating gives CASSPWTPLAKNIQYF.

For the CDR3, the DNA is TGTGCCAGCAGTTTATGGGGGACAGACAATCAGCCCCAGCATTTT. Protein sequence: CASSLWGTDNQPQHF. The gene calls are TRBV27 and TRBJ1-5; TRBD1 matches at 7 bases. V was clipped by 1 base and J by 3 bases; unmatched bases: 3. The CDR3 is made up of 15 amino acids. Germline V gives CDR1 MNHEY, CDR2 SMNVEV (reference sequence).

The rearrangement uses TRBV4-3 and TRBJ1-1, with 8 bases aligning to TRBD1. The V segment lost 1 base and the J segment 4 bases; nucleotides outside the gene matches: 11. CDR1 and CDR2 (germline): LGHNA, YSLEER. The CDR3 loop spans 17 amino acids. The CDR3 region is CASSQVWQGARGTEAFF. Written as DNA, the CDR3 is TGCGCCAGCAGCCAAGTATGGCAGGGGGCGCGTGGCACTGAAGCTTTCTTT.

J is TRBJ2-3 and V is TRBV4-1, with 12 bases aligning to TRBD2. Germline V gene data show CDR1 as MGHRA and CDR2 as YSYEKL. CDR3 length: 17 residues. V was clipped by 1 base and J by 5 bases; unmatched bases: 7. The CDR3 nucleotides are TGCGCCAGCAGCCAAGGGGGGCTAGCGGGAGGGTTAGATACGCAGTATTTT. Its protein is CASSQGGLAGGLDTQYF.

This clone was seen once. V usage is TRBV5-6 and J usage is TRBJ2-6; 8 bases agree with TRBD1. The germline V gene has CDR1 SGHDT and CDR2 YYEEEE. The CDR3 length is 16 residues. V trimming: 3 bases; J trimming: 5 bases; junction bases outside the gene matches: 7. This CDR3 is CASSSPGGGWANVLTF. The CDR3 DNA is TGTGCCAGCAGCTCACCAGGGGGCGGCTGGGCCAACGTCCTGACTTTC.

This chain connects TRBV27 to TRBJ2-5; D is uncertain. From germline, CDR1 is MNHEY and CDR2 SMNVEV (reference sequence). This CDR3 region has 16 residues. V was cut by 3 bases and J by 5 bases, with 19 bases left in between. This CDR3 is CASSLLGATGFETQYF. In DNA, the CDR3 is TGTGCCAGCAGTTTGCTTGGCGCGACGGGTTTTGAGACCCAGTACTTC.

V is TRBV19 and J is TRBJ2-5; a weak D match, TRBD1 (6 bases). The J call may not be correct, given that the DNA end is closer to TRBJ2-7. This CDR3 has 13 amino acids. CDR1 is LNHDA, CDR2 SQIVND, per germline (reference sequence). The CDR3 sequence: CASSLQDSYEQYF. The CDR3 DNA reads as TGTGCCAGTAGCCTCCAGGACAGCTACGAGCAGTACTTC.

The genes are TRBV27 and TRBJ1-5, with 10 nucleotides matching TRBD1. Trimming cost V 7 bases and J 2 bases; bases outside gene matches: 17. Germline loops: CDR1 MNHEY, CDR2 SMNVEV (reference sequence). The CDR3 has 19 residues. The CDR3 bases are TGTGCCAGCACCCGATCCGGGACAGGGGCCTTTTCGGGCAATCAGCCCCAGCATTTT. Its translation: CASTRSGTGAFSGNQPQHF.

The chain joins TRBV7-9 to TRBJ2-7; 9 positions match TRBD2. The germline V gene encodes CDR1 SEHNR and CDR2 FQNEAQ (reference sequence). J gave up 6 bases and V 5 bases, and 8 bases lay outside the gene matches. CDR3 length: 14 amino acids. In nucleotides, the CDR3 is TGTGCCAGCAGCCCAGGGCTAGCGGGAACCGAGCAGTACTTC. Its translation is CASSPGLAGTEQYF. The entire variable domain, with the rest obtained from reference TRBV7-9 and TRBJ2-7, is as follows: DTGVSQNPRHKITKRGQNVTFRCDPISEHNRLYWYRQTLGQGPEFLTYFQNEAQLEKSRLLSDRFSAERPKGSFSTLEIQRTEQGDSAMYLCASSPGLAGTEQYFGPGTRLTVT.

The chain uses TRBV19 and TRBJ2-5; TRBD2 matches at 8 bases. The CDR3 length is 13 residues. The germline V gene has CDR1 LNHDA and CDR2 SQIVND (reference sequence). With 4 bases clipped from V and 5 bases from J, the junction kept 3 bases outside the gene matches. The CDR3 nucleotides read TGTGCCAGTAGTAGGACTAGCCTGGAGACCCAGTACTTC. Translated, it gives CASSRTSLETQYF.

The chain couples TRBV7-9 to TRBJ2-7; tentatively, D is TRBD2 (5 bases). There are 14 residues in the CDR3. Between the trimmed V and J ends, which lost 5 bases and 2 bases, there was a span of 13 bases. From germline, CDR1 is SEHNR and CDR2 FQNEAQ (reference sequence). Here the CDR3 DNA reads TGTGCCAGCAGCCCTACTAGGGCCCCCTACGAGCAGTACTTC. Protein sequence: CASSPTRAPYEQYF.

This chain uses TRBV29-1 with TRBJ2-7; maybe TRBD1 (6 bases). This CDR3 has 16 amino acids. The V gene lost 1 base and the J gene lost 0 bases, with 16 bases spanning the gap. Germline V gene sequence: CDR1 SQVTM, CDR2 ANQGSEA. CDR3 residues: CSVEVPTGPLSYEQYF. The CDR3, as DNA: TGCAGCGTTGAAGTCCCGACAGGCCCTCTCTCCTACGAGCAGTACTTC.

The gene calls are TRBV6-5 and TRBJ2-1; 7 bases are shared with TRBD2. The V and J ends lost 4 bases and 3 bases, in that order; junction bases with no gene match: 3. Germline CDR1 MNHEY, CDR2 SVGAGI. The CDR3 is 14 residues long. Here the CDR3 DNA reads TGTGCCAGCAGTTCGGGACTACTCTACAATGAGCAGTTCTTC. This sequence encodes CASSSGLLYNEQFF.